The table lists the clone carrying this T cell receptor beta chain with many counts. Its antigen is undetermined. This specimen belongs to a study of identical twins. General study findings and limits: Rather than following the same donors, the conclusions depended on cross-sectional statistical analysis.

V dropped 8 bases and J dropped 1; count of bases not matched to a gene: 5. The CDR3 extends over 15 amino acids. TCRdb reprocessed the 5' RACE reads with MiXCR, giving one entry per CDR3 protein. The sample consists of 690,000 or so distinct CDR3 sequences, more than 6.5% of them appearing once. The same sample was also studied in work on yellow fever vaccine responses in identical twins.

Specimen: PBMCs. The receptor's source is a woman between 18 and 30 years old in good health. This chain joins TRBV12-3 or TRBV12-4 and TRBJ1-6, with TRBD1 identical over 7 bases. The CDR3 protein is CASRHRGSYNSPLHF. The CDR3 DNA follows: TGTGCCAGCCGCCACAGGGGTTCCTATAATTCACCCCTCCACTTT.